Following are 23 T cell receptor beta chains from one sample sequenced in a study of CD8+ T cells in alopecia areata. Reverse transcription of extracted RNA yielded cDNA, which provided the sequencing template. Using immunoSEQ multiplex PCR, the repertoire was profiled, and TCRdb retains in-frame clones only, with some absent. The data show about 150,000 clones, 45% to 55% seen once. Specimen: CD8+ T cells sorted from blood, collected at week 0. The receptor source for this set is a human donor with alopecia areata.

The rearrangement joins TRBV4-3 to TRBJ2-1, with 10 bases that match TRBD1. Per the germline V gene, CDR1 is LGHNA and CDR2 is YSLEER. Trimming at V came to 0 bases and at J to 10 bases, leaving 6 bases not matched to a gene. The CDR3 is 15 residues long. CDR3 loop: CASSQDRGQGLEQFF. The DNA for the CDR3 is TGCGCCAGCAGCCAAGATAGGGGACAGGGGTTAGAGCAGTTCTTC.

This chain connects TRBV29-1 to TRBJ2-1, with D possibly matching TRBD2 (5 bases). CDR3 length equals 16 residues. Per the germline V gene, CDR1 is SQVTM and CDR2 is ANQGSEA. V dropped 0 bases and J dropped 10 bases, with 22 bases sitting between them. CDR3 in amino acids: CSVEDNRGSGISEQFF. Here the CDR3 DNA reads TGCAGCGTTGAAGATAATCGGGGATCTGGTATCTCAGAGCAGTTCTTC.

This clone showed up just a few times. The J gene is TRBJ1-4, the V gene TRBV16; TRBD1 might be the D (5 bases). Germline loops: CDR1 KGHSY, CDR2 FQNENV. Trimming stripped 2 bases from V and 6 bases from J, with 13 bases between. This CDR3 is 15 amino acids long. The CDR3 DNA sequence: TGTGCCAGCAGCCAAACCGGCCAGGGAGATGAAAAACTGTTTTTT. Its protein product is CASSQTGQGDEKLFF.

The chain has TRBV29-1 and TRBJ2-2; TRBD2 might be the D (5 bases). Germline CDR1 reads SQVTM; CDR2 reads ANQGSEA. This CDR3 is built from 13 residues. V lost 4 bases and J lost 3, with 9 bases in between. For the CDR3, the DNA is TGCAGCGTTGGATCCGGGGACACCGGGGAGCTGTTTTTT. Protein sequence: CSVGSGDTGELFF.

This chain uses TRBV27 with TRBJ1-2; 7 bases match TRBD1. The CDR3 loop spans 13 amino acids. With 6 bases clipped from V and 3 bases from J, the junction kept 4 bases outside the gene matches. The germline V gene encodes CDR1 MNHEY and CDR2 SMNVEV (reference sequence). The DNA for the CDR3 is TGTGCCAGCAGAGGGACAGCCGACTATGGCTACACCTTC. Amino acid sequence: CASRGTADYGYTF.

CDR3 sequence (DNA): TGTGCCAGCAGCTTCACCGGGGTGGGAGATACGCAGTATTTT. This encodes CASSFTGVGDTQYF. The chain recombines TRBV11-2 with TRBJ2-3; D is perhaps TRBD2 (5 bases). The CDR3 extends over 14 amino acids. Trimming removed 3 bases from V and 5 bases from J, with 12 bases in between. Germline CDR1 reads SGHAT; CDR2 reads FQNNGV.

This clone was found a few times. This chain connects TRBV9 to TRBJ2-3, with 7 bases identical to TRBD2. The J segment lost 4 bases and the V segment lost 4 bases, leaving 3 bases of the junction unmatched. The CDR3 covers 13 residues. CDR1 is SGDLS and CDR2 is YYNGEE in the germline V gene. CDR3: CASSLTSSDTQYF. CDR3 nucleotides: TGTGCCAGCAGCCTGACTAGCTCAGATACGCAGTATTTT.

The J gene is TRBJ2-7, the V gene TRBV5-1, with unresolved D. This CDR3 has 14 residues. V lost 0 bases, J lost 0 bases, and 7 bases lay in between. Germline CDR1 SGHRS, CDR2 YFSETQ. The CDR3 bases are TGCGCCAGCAGCTTGGTGACGCGCTCCTACGAGCAGTACTTC. Amino acids: CASSLVTRSYEQYF.

V and J are TRBV10-3 and TRBJ2-3; 7 nucleotides agree with TRBD2. This CDR3 comprises 21 residues. V was clipped by 3 bases and J by 0 bases; unmatched bases: 21. The germline gives CDR1 ENHRY, CDR2 SYGVKD. The CDR3 protein is CAISERTRSLTSELSTDTQYF. CDR3 DNA sequence: TGTGCCATCAGTGAAAGGACCAGGAGTTTAACTAGCGAGTTAAGCACAGATACGCAGTATTTT.

V gene TRBV5-6 combines with J gene TRBJ1-2; a possible D gene is TRBD1 (6 bases). Germline assignment: CDR1 SGHDT and CDR2 YYEEEE. There are 13 residues in the CDR3. The germline V and J ends were trimmed by 1 base and 5 bases, with 9 bases remaining between them. The CDR3 sequence is CASSLPGQYGYTF. Here the CDR3 DNA reads TGTGCCAGCAGCTTGCCAGGACAGTATGGCTACACCTTC.

This clone was observed many times. V gene TRBV2 combines with J gene TRBJ2-2, with D possibly matching TRBD1 (5 bases). V was clipped by 3 bases and J by 7 bases, with 9 bases between them. The germline V gene has CDR1 SNHLY and CDR2 FYNNEI. This CDR3 region has 13 residues. CDR3 in amino acids: CASSDAGHGELFF. Written as DNA, the CDR3 is TGTGCCAGCAGTGATGCAGGGCACGGGGAGCTGTTTTTT.

The chain uses TRBV5-1 and TRBJ1-5; D unresolved. From germline, CDR1 is SGHRS and CDR2 YFSETQ. There are 14 residues in the CDR3. The V and J ends lost 1 base and 11 bases respectively, with 16 bases between them. In nucleotides, the CDR3 is TGCGCCAGCAGCTTGTCTTCGCCTGCGGAGGCCCAGCATTTT. The encoded protein is CASSLSSPAEAQHF.

This clone has a handful of counts. The V gene is TRBV19, the J gene TRBJ1-1; the D gene is possibly TRBD1 (5 bases). The CDR3 runs to 12 residues. CDR1 is LNHDA, CDR2 SQIVND, per germline (reference sequence). As DNA, the CDR3 is TGTGCAACGGGGGGGTTGAACACTGAAGCTTTCTTT. This codes for CATGGLNTEAFF.

This clone was seen more than once but under ten times. The chain combines TRBV14 with TRBJ2-7; weak D call: TRBD2 (5 bases). Germline V lookup: CDR1 SGHDN, CDR2 FVKESK. The CDR3 is made up of 13 amino acids. V was cut by 3 bases and J by 1 base, with 7 bases left in between. The CDR3 here is CASSQEASYEQYF. DNA for the CDR3: TGTGCCAGCAGCCAGGAGGCTTCCTACGAGCAGTACTTC.

This rearrangement joins TRBV10-3 to TRBJ2-3, with a tentative D call TRBD2 (5 bases). This CDR3 has 14 residues. V lost 3 bases to trimming and J lost 4 bases, with 11 bases between them. Germline V gives CDR1 ENHRY, CDR2 SYGVKD. DNA of the CDR3: TGTGCCATCAGTGAAGAGGGTTCGGCAGATACGCAGTATTTT. Translated, it gives CAISEEGSADTQYF.

The CDR3 bases are TGTGCTAGCTGGGAGGGCGGGGAGCTGTTTTTT. Amino acids: CASWEGGELFF. The rearrangement uses TRBV12-5 and TRBJ2-2, with TRBD2 matching 7 bases. V lost 9 bases to trimming and J lost 7 bases; unmatched junction nucleotides: 2. This CDR3 has 11 residues. Germline assignment: CDR1 LGHNT and CDR2 FRNRAP.

The V call is TRBV30, the J call TRBJ2-3; unclear D gene. CDR3 length: 15 amino acids. Trimming removed 0 bases at V and 1 base at J, with 11 bases between. The germline V gene has CDR1 GTSNPN and CDR2 SVGIG (reference sequence). This chain's CDR3 is CAWSVSEAGTDTQYF. The CDR3 nucleotides are TGTGCCTGGAGTGTCTCAGAGGCCGGCACAGATACGCAGTATTTT.

The J gene is TRBJ1-2, the V gene TRBV30; TRBD1 is a possible D gene (6 bases). The ends were cut back, 3 bases at V and 8 bases at J, with 16 bases in the middle. The length of the CDR3 is 13 residues. Germline assignment: CDR1 GTSNPN and CDR2 SVGIG (reference sequence). The CDR3 sequence: CAWSPQEGVGYTF. The CDR3 nucleotides are TGTGCCTGGAGCCCGCAAGAGGGGGTCGGCTACACCTTC.

This clone was seen only a few times. Other nucleotide sequences from this sample produce the same CDR3. V and J are TRBV13 and TRBJ2-7; D is unclear. The V end lost 0 bases, the J end lost 4 bases, and 4 bases lay between the germline ends. CDR3 length equals 12 residues. Germline CDR1 reads PRHDT; CDR2 reads FYEKMQ (reference sequence). The CDR3 bases are TGTGCCAGCAGCTTAGGCGGGTACGAGCAGTACTTC. Protein product: CASSLGGYEQYF.

This clone was seen a few times. V gene TRBV4-3 combines with J gene TRBJ1-1; D gene ambiguous. The CDR3 runs 14 residues. V was cut by 0 bases and J by 2 bases, with 7 bases left in between. CDR1 is LGHNA, CDR2 YSLEER, per germline. The CDR3 sequence: CASSQDPRNTEAFF. The CDR3 DNA follows: TGCGCCAGCAGCCAAGATCCCAGAAACACTGAAGCTTTCTTT.

The V and J genes are TRBV5-6 and TRBJ2-7; D is unresolved. CDR1 and CDR2 (germline): SGHDT, YYEEEE. Between the trimmed V and J ends, which lost 2 bases and 6 bases, there was a span of 6 bases. CDR3 size: 11 residues. The CDR3 nucleotides are TGTGCCAGCAGCTTAGGAATCGAGCAGTACTTC. Translated, it gives CASSLGIEQYF.

J is TRBJ2-7 and V is TRBV5-6; weak D call: TRBD1 (6 bases). CDR1 and CDR2 (germline): SGHDT, YYEEEE. V was clipped by 4 bases and J by 1 base, with 12 bases between them. The CDR3 extends over 14 amino acids. Written as DNA, the CDR3 is TGTGCCAGCAGCCTAGCAGGGGTTTCCTACGAGCAGTACTTC. Protein: CASSLAGVSYEQYF. The whole variable domain, filled in from reference TRBV5-6 and TRBJ2-7, reads DAGVTQSPTHLIKTRGQQVTLRCSPKSGHDTVSWYQQALGQGPQFIFQYYEEEERQRGNFPDRFSGHQFPNYSSELNVNALLLGDSALYLCASSLAGVSYEQYFGPGTRLTVT.

This clone is judged medium-sized. Other DNA sequences in this sample translate to the same CDR3. V usage is TRBV9 and J usage is TRBJ2-3, with unresolved D. Germline CDR1 reads SGDLS; CDR2 reads YYNGEE. This CDR3 has 12 amino acids. V lost 3 bases, J lost 2 bases, and 4 bases lay in between. DNA of the CDR3: TGTGCCAGCAGCGCAAACACAGATACGCAGTATTTT. Protein sequence: CASSANTDTQYF.